This TCR beta chain is from a study of T cell responses to AZD1222 COVID-19 vaccine. The V gene lost 5 bases and the J gene lost 5 bases, with 18 bases spanning the gap. Germline CDR1 and CDR2: MNHEY and SMNVEV (reference sequence). CDR3 length equals 15 residues. About this clone: What it recognizes is unknown.

The study, taken as a whole, reports: Only after the peak T cell response were repertoires sampled. Females made up more of the donors, who were largely white British, and clonal diversity may have come out too low.

Only in-frame clones appear in the TCRdb table, and some are missing; sequencing was by immunoSEQ multiplex PCR. The sample has more than 100,000 clones; approximately 93% are singletons. Sample: peripheral blood, taken on day 0 of AZD1222 vaccination. The rearrangement links TRBV27 to TRBJ2-5, with D possibly matching TRBD2 (6 bases). This clonotype was obtained from an adult in good health. The CDR3 DNA reads as TGTGCCAGCAGTCCGCTTGCGGGACCCGGGGAGACCCAGTACTTC. Protein sequence: CASSPLAGPGETQYF.